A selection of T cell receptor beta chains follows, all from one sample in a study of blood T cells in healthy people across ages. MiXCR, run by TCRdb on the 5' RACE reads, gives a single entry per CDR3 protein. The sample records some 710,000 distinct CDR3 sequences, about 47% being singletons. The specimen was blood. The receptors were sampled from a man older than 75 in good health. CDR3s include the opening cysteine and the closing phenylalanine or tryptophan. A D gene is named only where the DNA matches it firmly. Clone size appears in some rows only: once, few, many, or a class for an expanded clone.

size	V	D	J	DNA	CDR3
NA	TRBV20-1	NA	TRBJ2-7	TGCAGTGCCCCTGGGGCCGCCGTCTACGAGCAGTACTTC	CSAPGAAVYEQYF
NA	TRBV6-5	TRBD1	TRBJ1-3	TGTGTCAGCGGTCAGGGGGGGCAGGGAAACACCATATATTTT	CVSGQGGQGNTIYF
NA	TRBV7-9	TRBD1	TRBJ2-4	TGTGCCAGCAGCCCGCAGGACAGGGTCAACATTCAGTACTTC	CASSPQDRVNIQYF
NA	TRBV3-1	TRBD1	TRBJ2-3	TGTGCCAGCAGCCAAGGCCAGGGGGCGTATACGCAGTATTTT	CASSQGQGAYTQYF
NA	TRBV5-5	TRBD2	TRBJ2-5	TGTGCCAGCAGCTTGGCCTACGGGAGGCAAGAGACCCAGTACTTC	CASSLAYGRQETQYF
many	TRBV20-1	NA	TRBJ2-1	TGCAGTGCTATCCGGAGGGAGGAGATCTCCTACAATGAGCAGTTCTTC	CSAIRREEISYNEQFF
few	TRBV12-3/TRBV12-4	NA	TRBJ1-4	TGTGCCAGCAGTGGTCAGAGAGCAGAAAAACTGTTTTTT	CASSGQRAEKLFF
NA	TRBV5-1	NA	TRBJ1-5	TGCGCCTGCCAAGGCCGAAATCAGCCCCAGCATTTT	CACQGRNQPQHF
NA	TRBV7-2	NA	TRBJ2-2	TGTGCCAGCAGCTTGTACGGGAGGGAGCTGTTTTTT	CASSLYGRELFF
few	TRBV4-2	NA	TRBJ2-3	TGTGCCAGCAACTTCAATCTCCAGCAAGATACGCAGTATTTT	CASNFNLQQDTQYF
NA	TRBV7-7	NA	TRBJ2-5	TGTGCTAGCAACTTAGGTCTGGGCCTCCAAGAGACCCAGTACTTC	CASNLGLGLQETQYF
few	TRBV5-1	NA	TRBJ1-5	TGCGCCAGCAGCTTGGATGGTCTTAATAGCAATCAGCCCCAGCATTTT	CASSLDGLNSNQPQHF
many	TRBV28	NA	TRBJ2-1	TGTGCCAGCAGTCGCGGTACTAAAACCTACAATGAGCAGTTCTTC	CASSRGTKTYNEQFF
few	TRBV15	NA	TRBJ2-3	TGTGCCACCAGCAGAGATCAGAATGGAGATACGCAGTATTTT	CATSRDQNGDTQYF
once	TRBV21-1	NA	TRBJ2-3	TGTGCCAGCAGCAAGGGAAGGAGTCTAGCGGGCGGATGGGCGGGCCCAGATACGCAGTATTTT	CASSKGRSLAGGWAGPDTQYF
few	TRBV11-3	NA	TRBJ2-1	TGTGCCAGCAGCTCAGACAGACGGGGATTGGGGGAGCAGTTCTTC	CASSSDRRGLGEQFF
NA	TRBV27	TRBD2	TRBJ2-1	TGTGCCAGCAGTTCTACGACTAGCGGGAGATCAAGTGGCAATGAGCAGTTCTTC	CASSSTTSGRSSGNEQFF
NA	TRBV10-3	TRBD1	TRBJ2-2	TGTGCCATCAGTGAGTCCGGGACAGCGGACACCGGGGAGCTGTTTTTT	CAISESGTADTGELFF
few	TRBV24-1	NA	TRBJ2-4	TGTGCCACGGAAGACGAAAACATTCAGTACTTC	CATEDENIQYF
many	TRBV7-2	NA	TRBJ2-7	TGTGCCAGCAGCTTCCTGGACATCAGAGGACACGAGCAGTACTTC	CASSFLDIRGHEQYF
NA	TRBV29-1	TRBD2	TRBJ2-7	TGCAGCGTTGAAGACAGCGGGAGGGCCTCTCGCGAGCAGTACTTC	CSVEDSGRASREQYF
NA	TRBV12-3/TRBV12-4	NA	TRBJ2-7	TGTGCCAGCAGTTTCAGACAGGGAGGGCGCTACGAGCAGTACTTC	CASSFRQGGRYEQYF
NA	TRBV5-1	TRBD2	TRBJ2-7	TGCGCCAGCAGCATGACTAGCGGGAGGGATCCCAGCGAGCAGTACTTC	CASSMTSGRDPSEQYF
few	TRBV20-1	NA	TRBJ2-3	TGCAGTGCCCGGAGGTACGGGACATACGCAGATACGCAGTATTTT	CSARRYGTYADTQYF
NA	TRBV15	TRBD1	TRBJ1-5	TGTGCCACCCGCAGAGATCGAGGGGGCCGTCAGCCCCAGCATTTT	CATRRDRGGRQPQHF
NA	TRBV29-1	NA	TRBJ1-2	TGCAGCGTTACAAAGATCGCGGGCTATGGCTACACCTTC	CSVTKIAGYGYTF
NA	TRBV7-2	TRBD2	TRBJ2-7	TGTGCCAGCAGTCGACGGACTAGCGGGATTCGCGAGCAGTACTTC	CASSRRTSGIREQYF
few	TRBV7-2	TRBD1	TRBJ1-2	TGTGCCAGCAGCTTAGGGCGGCAGACAGGGGACGGCTACACCTTC	CASSLGRQTGDGYTF
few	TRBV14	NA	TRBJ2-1	TGTGCCAGCAGCCAAGATGGGACTCCGCCCTACAATGAGCAGTTCTTC	CASSQDGTPPYNEQFF
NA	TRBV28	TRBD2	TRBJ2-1	TGTGCCAGCAGTTGGGGCGGGAGTCTTAATGAGCAGTTCTTC	CASSWGGSLNEQFF
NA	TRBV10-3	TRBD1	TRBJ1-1	TGTGCCATCAGCACAGGGGCCACTGAAGCTTTCTTT	CAISTGATEAFF
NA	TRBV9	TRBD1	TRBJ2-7	TGTGCCAGCAGCGTCGGGACAGACTACAATGAGCAGTACTTC	CASSVGTDYNEQYF
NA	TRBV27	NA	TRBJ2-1	TGTGCCAGCAGTGTCCAATTCGGGTTCGATTGGTTCTTC	CASSVQFGFDWFF
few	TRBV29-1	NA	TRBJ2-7	TGCAGCGTTATCAACGCAGAAGCAGCCTACGAGCAGTACTTC	CSVINAEAAYEQYF
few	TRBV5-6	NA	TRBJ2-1	TGTGCCAGCAGCTTGGACCGTGAGCAGTTCTTC	CASSLDREQFF
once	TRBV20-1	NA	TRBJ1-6	TGCAGTGCTGAGACCTGGGACGGAACGTTATTCAATTCACCCCTCCACTTT	CSAETWDGTLFNSPLHF
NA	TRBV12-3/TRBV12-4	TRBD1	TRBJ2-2	TGTGCCAGCAGTTCACTGACAGGGGCGGTCACCGGGGAGCTGTTTTTT	CASSSLTGAVTGELFF
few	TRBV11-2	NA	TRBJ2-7	TGTGCCAGCAGCTTAGGCTTCCGACAGGGAGGTGAGCAGTACTTC	CASSLGFRQGGEQYF
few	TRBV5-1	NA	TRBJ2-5	TGCGCCAGCAGCTATTTCGACAGACAAGAGACCCAGTACTTC	CASSYFDRQETQYF
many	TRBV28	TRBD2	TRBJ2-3	TGTGCCAGCAGCCCGTTAGCGGGAGAGACAGATACGCAGTATTTT	CASSPLAGETDTQYF
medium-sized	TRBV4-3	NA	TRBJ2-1	TGCGCCAGCAGCCAAGACCACTTTACGGTAAACAATGAGCAGTTCTTC	CASSQDHFTVNNEQFF
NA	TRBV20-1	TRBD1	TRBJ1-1	TGCAGTGCAACCGGACAGGGTCGAGGAAACACTGAAGCTTTCTTT	CSATGQGRGNTEAFF
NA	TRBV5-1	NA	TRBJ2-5	TGCGCCAGCAGCTCCGCCTCAGGGATCCGGGAGACCCAGTACTTC	CASSSASGIRETQYF
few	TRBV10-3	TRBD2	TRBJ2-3	TGTGCCATCAGCCCTACTAGCGGGAGTGATACGCAGTATTTT	CAISPTSGSDTQYF
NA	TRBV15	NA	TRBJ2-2	TGTGCCACCAGCAGATCCGACTACGCCGGGGAGCTGTTTTTT	CATSRSDYAGELFF
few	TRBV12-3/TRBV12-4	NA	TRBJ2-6	TGTGCCAGCACCGTGGTCTCTGGGGCCAACGTCCTGACTTTC	CASTVVSGANVLTF
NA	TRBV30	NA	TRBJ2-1	TGTGCCGGGAGCCCCTCCCGGGAGCAGTTCTTC	CAGSPSREQFF
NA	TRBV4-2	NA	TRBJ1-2	TGTGCCAGCAGCCAAGAAAGTGGCTCCAGATCTTACTATGGCTACACCTTC	CASSQESGSRSYYGYTF
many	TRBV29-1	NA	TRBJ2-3	TGCAGCGTTGGTGACCTAGGGGGTAATACGCAGTATTTT	CSVGDLGGNTQYF
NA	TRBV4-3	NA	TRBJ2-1	TGCGCCAGCAGCCAAGACAGGGTCGGGTACAATGAGCAGTTCTTC	CASSQDRVGYNEQFF
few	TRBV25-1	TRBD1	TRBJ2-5	TGTGCCAGCAGTGACCCCGGACAGGGACGAGAGACCCAGTACTTC	CASSDPGQGRETQYF
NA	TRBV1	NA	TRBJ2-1	TGCACCAGCAGCCTCGGCTCCTACAATGAGCAGTTCTTC	CTSSLGSYNEQFF
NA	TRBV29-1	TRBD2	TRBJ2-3	TGCAGCCTATCCGGGACTAGCGGCACAGATACGCAGTATTTT	CSLSGTSGTDTQYF
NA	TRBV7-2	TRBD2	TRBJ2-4	TGTGCCAGCAGCTTACAAGCGGGAGGGCCGGGATACATTCAGTACTTC	CASSLQAGGPGYIQYF
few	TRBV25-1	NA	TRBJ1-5	TGTGCCAGCAGTGTTTCTTTGGGACGCAATCAGCCCCAGCATTTT	CASSVSLGRNQPQHF
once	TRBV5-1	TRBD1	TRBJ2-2	TGCGCCAGCAGCGGGGACAGGGGGCGAATGGACACCGGGGAGCTGTTTTTT	CASSGDRGRMDTGELFF